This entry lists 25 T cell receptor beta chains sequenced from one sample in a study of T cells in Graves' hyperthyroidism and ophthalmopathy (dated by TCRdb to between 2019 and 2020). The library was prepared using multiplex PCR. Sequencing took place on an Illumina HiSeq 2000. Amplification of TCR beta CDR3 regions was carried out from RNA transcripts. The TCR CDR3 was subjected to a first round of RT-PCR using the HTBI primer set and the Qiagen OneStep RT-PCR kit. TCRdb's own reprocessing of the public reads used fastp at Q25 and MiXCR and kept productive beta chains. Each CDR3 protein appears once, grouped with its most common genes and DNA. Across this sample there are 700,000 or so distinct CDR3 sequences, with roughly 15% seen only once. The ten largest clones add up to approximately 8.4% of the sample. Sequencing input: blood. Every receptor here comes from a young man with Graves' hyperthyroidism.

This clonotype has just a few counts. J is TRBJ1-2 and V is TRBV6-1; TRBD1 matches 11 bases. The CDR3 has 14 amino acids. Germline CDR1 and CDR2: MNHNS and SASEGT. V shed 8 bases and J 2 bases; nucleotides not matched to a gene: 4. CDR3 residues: CASRTGGDNYGYTF. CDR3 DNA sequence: TGTGCCAGCCGGACAGGGGGCGACAACTATGGCTACACCTTC.

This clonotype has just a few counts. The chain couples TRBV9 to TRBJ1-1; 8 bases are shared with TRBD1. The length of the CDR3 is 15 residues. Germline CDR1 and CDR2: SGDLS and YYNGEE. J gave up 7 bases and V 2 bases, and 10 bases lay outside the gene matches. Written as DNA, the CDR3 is TGTGCCAGCAGCGTCGAGGACAGGGTTCGGCATGAAGCTTTCTTT. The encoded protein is CASSVEDRVRHEAFF.

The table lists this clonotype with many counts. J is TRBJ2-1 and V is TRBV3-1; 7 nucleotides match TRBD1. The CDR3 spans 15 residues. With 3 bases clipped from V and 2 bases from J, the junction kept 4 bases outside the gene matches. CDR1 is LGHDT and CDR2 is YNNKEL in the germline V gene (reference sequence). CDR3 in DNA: TGTGCCAGCAGCCATAGACAGGGCCCCTACAATGAGCAGTTCTTC. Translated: CASSHRQGPYNEQFF.

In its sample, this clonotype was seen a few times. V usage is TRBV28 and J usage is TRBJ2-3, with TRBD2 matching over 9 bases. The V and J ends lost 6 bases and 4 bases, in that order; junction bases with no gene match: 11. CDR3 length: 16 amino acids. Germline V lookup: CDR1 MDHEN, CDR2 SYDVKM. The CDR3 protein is CASSPFSGRLADTQYF. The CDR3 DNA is TGTGCCAGCAGCCCGTTTAGCGGGAGACTCGCAGATACGCAGTATTTT.

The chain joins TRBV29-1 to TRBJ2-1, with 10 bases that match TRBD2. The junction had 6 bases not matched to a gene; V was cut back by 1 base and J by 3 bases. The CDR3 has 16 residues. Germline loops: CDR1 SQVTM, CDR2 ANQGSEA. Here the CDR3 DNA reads TGCAGCGTTGAAGGACGGCTAGCGGGGGTCTACAATGAGCAGTTCTTC. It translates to CSVEGRLAGVYNEQFF.

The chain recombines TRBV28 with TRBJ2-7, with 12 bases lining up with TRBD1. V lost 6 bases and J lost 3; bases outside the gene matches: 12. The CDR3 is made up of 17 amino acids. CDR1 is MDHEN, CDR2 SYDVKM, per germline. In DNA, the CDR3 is TGTGCCAGCAGCCGGGACAGGGGGCAACCAGCGATCTACGAGCAGTACTTC. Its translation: CASSRDRGQPAIYEQYF.

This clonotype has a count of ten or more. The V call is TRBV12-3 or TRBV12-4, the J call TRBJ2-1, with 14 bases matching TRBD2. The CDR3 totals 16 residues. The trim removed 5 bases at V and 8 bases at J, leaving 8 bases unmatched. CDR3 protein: CASSPRTSGGRDEQFF. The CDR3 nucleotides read TGTGCCAGCAGTCCCCGGACTAGCGGGGGGAGAGATGAGCAGTTCTTC.

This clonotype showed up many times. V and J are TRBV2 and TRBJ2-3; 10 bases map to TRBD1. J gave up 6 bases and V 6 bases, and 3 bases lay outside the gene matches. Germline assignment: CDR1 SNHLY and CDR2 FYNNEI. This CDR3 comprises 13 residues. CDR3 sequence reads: CASRRQGADTQYF. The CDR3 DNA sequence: TGTGCCAGCAGGAGACAGGGGGCGGATACGCAGTATTTT.

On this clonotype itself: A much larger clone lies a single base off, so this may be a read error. The CDR3 nucleotides read TGTGCCGTGAAAAGACAGCTGAACACTGAAGCTTTCTTT. Its protein product is CAVKRQLNTEAFF. The chain is built from TRBV2 and TRBJ1-1; the D gene is possibly TRBD1 (5 bases). With 11 bases removed from V and 0 bases from J, the gap between germline ends came to 13 bases. The CDR3 runs to 13 residues. In germline, CDR1 is SNHLY, CDR2 FYNNEI.

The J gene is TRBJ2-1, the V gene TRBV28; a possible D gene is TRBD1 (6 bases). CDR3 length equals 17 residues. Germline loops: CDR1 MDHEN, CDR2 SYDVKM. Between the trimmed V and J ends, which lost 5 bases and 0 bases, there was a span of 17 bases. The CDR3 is CASSLSLGTSSYNEQFF. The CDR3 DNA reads TGTGCCAGCAGTCTCTCCCTCGGGACAAGCTCCTACAATGAGCAGTTCTTC.

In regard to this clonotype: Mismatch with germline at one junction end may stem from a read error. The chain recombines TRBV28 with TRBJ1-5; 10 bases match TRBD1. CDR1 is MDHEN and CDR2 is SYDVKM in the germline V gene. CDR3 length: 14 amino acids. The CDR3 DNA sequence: TGTGCCGGCAGTCCGACAGGGGGCTGGCAGCCCCAGCATTTT. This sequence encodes CAGSPTGGWQPQHF.

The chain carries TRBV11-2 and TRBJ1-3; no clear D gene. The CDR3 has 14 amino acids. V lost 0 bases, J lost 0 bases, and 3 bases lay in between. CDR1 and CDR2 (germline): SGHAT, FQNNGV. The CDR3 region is CASSLERSGNTIYF. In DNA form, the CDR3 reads TGTGCCAGCAGCTTAGAGCGCTCTGGAAACACCATATATTTT.

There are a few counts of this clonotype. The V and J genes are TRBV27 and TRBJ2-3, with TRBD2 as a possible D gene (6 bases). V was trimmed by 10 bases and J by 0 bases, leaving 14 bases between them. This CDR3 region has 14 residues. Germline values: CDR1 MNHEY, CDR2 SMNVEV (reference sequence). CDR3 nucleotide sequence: TGTGCCACCTCGGGGGACTCTAGCACAGATACGCAGTATTTT. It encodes CATSGDSSTDTQYF.

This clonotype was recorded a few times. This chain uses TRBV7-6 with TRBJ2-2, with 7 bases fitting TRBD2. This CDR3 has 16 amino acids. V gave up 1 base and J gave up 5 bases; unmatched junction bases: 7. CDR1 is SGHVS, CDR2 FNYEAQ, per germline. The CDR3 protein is CASSLEWGGRTGELFF. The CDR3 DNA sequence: TGTGCCAGCAGCTTAGAATGGGGGGGACGTACCGGGGAGCTGTTTTTT.

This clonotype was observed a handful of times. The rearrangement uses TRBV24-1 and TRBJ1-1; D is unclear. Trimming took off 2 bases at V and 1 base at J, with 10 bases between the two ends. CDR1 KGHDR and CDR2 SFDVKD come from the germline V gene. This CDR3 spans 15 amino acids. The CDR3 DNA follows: TGTGCCACCAGTGATTCCAAGGACGGGAACACTGAAGCTTTCTTT. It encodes CATSDSKDGNTEAFF.

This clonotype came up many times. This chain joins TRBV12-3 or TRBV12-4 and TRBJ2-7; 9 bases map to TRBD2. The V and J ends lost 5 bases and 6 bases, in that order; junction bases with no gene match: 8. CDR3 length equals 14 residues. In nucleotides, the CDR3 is TGTGCCAGCAGTCCGGGGCTAGCGGGACCCGAGCAGTACTTC. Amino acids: CASSPGLAGPEQYF.

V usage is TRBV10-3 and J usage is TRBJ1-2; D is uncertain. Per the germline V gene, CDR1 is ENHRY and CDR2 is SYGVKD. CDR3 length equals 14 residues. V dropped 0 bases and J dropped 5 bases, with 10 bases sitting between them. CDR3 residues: CAISESPGPYGYTF. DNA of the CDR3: TGTGCCATCAGTGAGTCGCCGGGTCCTTATGGCTACACCTTC.

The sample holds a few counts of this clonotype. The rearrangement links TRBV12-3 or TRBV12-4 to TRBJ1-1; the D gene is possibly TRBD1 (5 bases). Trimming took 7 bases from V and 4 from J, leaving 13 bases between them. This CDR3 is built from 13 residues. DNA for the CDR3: TGTGCCAGCAACCATGGGGGTGGCACTGAAGCTTTCTTT. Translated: CASNHGGGTEAFF.

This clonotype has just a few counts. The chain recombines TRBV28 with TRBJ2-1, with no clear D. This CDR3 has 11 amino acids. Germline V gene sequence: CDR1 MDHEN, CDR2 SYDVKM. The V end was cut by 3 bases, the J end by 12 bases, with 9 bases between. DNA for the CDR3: TGTGCCAGCAGTTTTAGGGCGCGGCAGTTCTTC. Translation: CASSFRARQFF.

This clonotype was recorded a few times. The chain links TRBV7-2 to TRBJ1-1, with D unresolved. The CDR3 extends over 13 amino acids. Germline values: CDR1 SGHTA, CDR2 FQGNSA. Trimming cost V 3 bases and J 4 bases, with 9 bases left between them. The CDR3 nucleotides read TGTGCCAGCAGCTTGGGTAAAGTCACTGAAGCTTTCTTT. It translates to CASSLGKVTEAFF. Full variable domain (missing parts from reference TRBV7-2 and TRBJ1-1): GAGVSQSPSNKVTEKGKDVELRCDPISGHTALYWYRQSLGQGLEFLIYFQGNSAPDKSGLPSDRFSAERTGGSVSTLTIQRTQQEDSAVYLCASSLGKVTEAFFGQGTRLTVV.

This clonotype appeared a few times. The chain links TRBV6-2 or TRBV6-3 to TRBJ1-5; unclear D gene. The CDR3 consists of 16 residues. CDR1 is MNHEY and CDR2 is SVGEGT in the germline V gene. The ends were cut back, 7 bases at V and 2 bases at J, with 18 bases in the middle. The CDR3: CASNTNLHGGNQPQHF. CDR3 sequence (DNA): TGTGCCAGCAACACCAACCTTCATGGGGGCAATCAGCCCCAGCATTTT.

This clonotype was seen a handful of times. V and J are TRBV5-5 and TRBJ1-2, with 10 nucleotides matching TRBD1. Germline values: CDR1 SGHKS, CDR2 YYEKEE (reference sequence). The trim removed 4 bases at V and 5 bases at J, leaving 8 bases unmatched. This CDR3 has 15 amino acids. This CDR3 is CASSPPPGQGYGYTF. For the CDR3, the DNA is TGTGCCAGCAGCCCCCCCCCGGGACAGGGGTATGGCTACACCTTC.

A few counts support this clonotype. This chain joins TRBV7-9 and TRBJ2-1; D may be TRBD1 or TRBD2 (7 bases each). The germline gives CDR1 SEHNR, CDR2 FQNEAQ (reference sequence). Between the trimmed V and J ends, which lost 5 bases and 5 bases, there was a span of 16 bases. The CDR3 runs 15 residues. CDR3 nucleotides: TGTGCCAGCAGCCCGGGGGGACAGAGCAACAATGAGCAGTTCTTC. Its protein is CASSPGGQSNNEQFF.

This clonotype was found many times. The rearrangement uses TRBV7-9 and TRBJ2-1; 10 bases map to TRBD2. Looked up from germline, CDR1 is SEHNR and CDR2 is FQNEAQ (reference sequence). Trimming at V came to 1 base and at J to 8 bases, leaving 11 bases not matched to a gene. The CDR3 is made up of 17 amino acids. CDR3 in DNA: TGTGCCAGCAGCTTAGGGAGGGGACTAGCGAGTTTCGATGAGCAGTTCTTC. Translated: CASSLGRGLASFDEQFF.

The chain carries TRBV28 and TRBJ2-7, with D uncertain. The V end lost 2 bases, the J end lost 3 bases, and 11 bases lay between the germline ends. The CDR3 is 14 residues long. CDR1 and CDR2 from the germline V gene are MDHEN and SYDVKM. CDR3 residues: CASSLPRWGYEQYF. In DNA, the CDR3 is TGTGCCAGCAGTTTACCACGGTGGGGCTACGAGCAGTACTTC.